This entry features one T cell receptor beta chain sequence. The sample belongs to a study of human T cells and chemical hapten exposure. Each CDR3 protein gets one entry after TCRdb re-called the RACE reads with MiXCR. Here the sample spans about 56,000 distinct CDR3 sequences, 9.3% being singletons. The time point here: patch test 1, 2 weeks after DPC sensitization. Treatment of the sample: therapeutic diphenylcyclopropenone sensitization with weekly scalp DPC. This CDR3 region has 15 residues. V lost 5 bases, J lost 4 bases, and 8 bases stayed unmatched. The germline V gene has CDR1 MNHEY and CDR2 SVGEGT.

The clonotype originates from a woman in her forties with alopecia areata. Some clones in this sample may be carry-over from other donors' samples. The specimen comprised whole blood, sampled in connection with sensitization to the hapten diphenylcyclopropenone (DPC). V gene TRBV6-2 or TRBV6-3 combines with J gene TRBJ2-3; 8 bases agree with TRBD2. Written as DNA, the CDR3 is TGTGCCAGCAGTCCCATGGGACTAGAAGCAGATACGCAGTATTTT. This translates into CASSPMGLEADTQYF.